The 6 T cell receptor beta chains presented below share a single source sample, sequenced in a study of identical twins. TCRdb ran MiXCR on the 5' RACE reads and lists one entry per CDR3 protein. The sample has around 480,000 distinct CDR3 sequences; 13% to 15% are singletons. These data also featured in a second study, about yellow fever vaccine responses in identical twins.

The sequencing input was CD4+ T cells sorted from blood. The receptors were gathered from a woman under 30 in good health.

The rearrangement uses TRBV2 and TRBJ2-3, with D uncertain. Trimming pared 2 bases from V and 0 bases from J, leaving 9 bases between. The CDR3 extends over 15 amino acids. Germline V gene data show CDR1 as SNHLY and CDR2 as FYNNEI. CDR3 loop: CASSERALSTDTQYF. DNA for the CDR3: TGTGCCAGCAGTGAAAGAGCCCTGAGCACAGATACGCAGTATTTT. The full variable domain, completed using reference TRBV2 and TRBJ2-3, is EPEVTQTPSHQVTQMGQEVILRCVPISNHLYFYWYRQILGQKVEFLVSFYNNEISEKSEIFDDQFSVERPDGSNFTLKIRSTKLEDSAMYFCASSERALSTDTQYFGPGTRLTVL.

The J gene is TRBJ2-5, the V gene TRBV7-2; TRBD1 might be the D (5 bases). Between the trimmed V and J ends, which lost 4 bases and 1 base, there was a span of 10 bases. The CDR3 runs 14 residues. Germline loops: CDR1 SGHTA, CDR2 FQGNSA. CDR3 sequence (DNA): TGTGCCAGCAGCTCACAGGTTACCCAAGAGACCCAGTACTTC. Translating it yields CASSSQVTQETQYF. The whole variable domain, remainder taken from reference TRBV7-2 and TRBJ2-5, is GAGVSQSPSNKVTEKGKDVELRCDPISGHTALYWYRQSLGQGLEFLIYFQGNSAPDKSGLPSDRFSAERTGGSVSTLTIQRTQQEDSAVYLCASSSQVTQETQYFGPGTRLLVL.

This clonotype showed up many times. The rearrangement links TRBV6-2 or TRBV6-3 to TRBJ2-7; no reliable D call. Germline V CDR1 and CDR2: MNHEY, SVGEGT. This CDR3 comprises 13 residues. The V and J ends lost 5 bases and 0 bases respectively, with 8 bases between them. CDR3 protein: CASSRTSSYEQYF. The CDR3 DNA follows: TGTGCCAGCAGTCGGACGAGCTCCTACGAGCAGTACTTC.

This clonotype was counted a few times. The chain recombines TRBV7-8 with TRBJ2-7, with 9 bases fitting TRBD1. The CDR3 loop spans 15 amino acids. V dropped 5 bases and J dropped 2; count of bases not matched to a gene: 7. Germline CDR1 reads SGHVS; CDR2 reads FQNEAQ. CDR3: CASSPGQGLPYEQYF. CDR3 DNA sequence: TGTGCCAGCAGCCCGGGACAGGGACTCCCCTACGAGCAGTACTTC.

The CDR3 DNA is TGCAGTGCTCGAAGGGGGGGGCAGGGTGAAAAACTGTTTTTT. This translates into CSARRGGQGEKLFF. The chain employs TRBV20-1 and TRBJ1-4; tentative D call: TRBD1 (6 bases). CDR3 length: 14 residues. Germline V gives CDR1 DFQATT, CDR2 SNEGSKA (reference sequence). The ends were cut back, 5 bases at V and 7 bases at J, with 17 bases in the middle.

The DNA of the CDR3 is TGTGCCAGCAGTTTAGGGACAGGGGGCTTGGATGAGCAGTTCTTC. This sequence encodes CASSLGTGGLDEQFF. The chain carries TRBV12-3 or TRBV12-4 and TRBJ2-1, with TRBD1 matching over 11 bases. V lost 1 base to trimming and J lost 8 bases; unmatched junction nucleotides: 4. This CDR3 has 15 residues.